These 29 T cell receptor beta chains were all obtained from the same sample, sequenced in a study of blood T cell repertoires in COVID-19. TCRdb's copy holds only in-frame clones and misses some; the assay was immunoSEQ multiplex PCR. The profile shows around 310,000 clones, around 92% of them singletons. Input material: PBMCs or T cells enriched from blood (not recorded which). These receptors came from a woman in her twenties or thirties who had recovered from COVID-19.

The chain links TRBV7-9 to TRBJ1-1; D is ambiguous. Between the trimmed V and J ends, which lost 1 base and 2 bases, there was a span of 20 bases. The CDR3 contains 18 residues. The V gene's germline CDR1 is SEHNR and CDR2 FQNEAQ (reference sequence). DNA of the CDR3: TGTGCCAGCAGCTTAGTGGTCCTGGAGGGTATCGGTAACACTGAAGCTTTCTTT. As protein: CASSLVVLEGIGNTEAFF.

In DNA, the CDR3 is TGTGCCTGGAGCATGACTCATAGCGGGGGGAAGAGGGAGCAGTTCTTC. As protein: CAWSMTHSGGKREQFF. V and J are TRBV30 and TRBJ2-1, with TRBD2 matching over 10 bases. J lost 10 bases, V lost 3 bases, and 15 bases had no gene match. The CDR3 is 16 residues long. Germline CDR1 and CDR2: GTSNPN and SVGIG (reference sequence).

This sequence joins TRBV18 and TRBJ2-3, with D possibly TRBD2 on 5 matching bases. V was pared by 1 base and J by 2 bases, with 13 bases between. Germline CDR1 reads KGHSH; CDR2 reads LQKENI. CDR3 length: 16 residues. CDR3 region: CASSPQQREFTDTQYF. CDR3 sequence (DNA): TGTGCCAGCTCACCACAGCAGAGGGAATTCACAGATACGCAGTATTTT.

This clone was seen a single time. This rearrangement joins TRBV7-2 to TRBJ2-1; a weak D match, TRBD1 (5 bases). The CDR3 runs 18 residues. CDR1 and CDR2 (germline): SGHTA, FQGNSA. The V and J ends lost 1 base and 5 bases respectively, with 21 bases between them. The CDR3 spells CASSLEFEYRGLDNEQFF. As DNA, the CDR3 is TGTGCCAGCAGCTTAGAATTCGAGTATAGGGGTCTCGACAATGAGCAGTTCTTC.

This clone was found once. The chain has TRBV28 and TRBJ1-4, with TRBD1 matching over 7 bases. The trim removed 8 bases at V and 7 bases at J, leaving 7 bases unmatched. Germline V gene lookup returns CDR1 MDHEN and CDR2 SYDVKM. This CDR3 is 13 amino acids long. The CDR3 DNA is TGTGCCAGCTACGACAGGGATAGTGAAAAACTGTTTTTT. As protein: CASYDRDSEKLFF.

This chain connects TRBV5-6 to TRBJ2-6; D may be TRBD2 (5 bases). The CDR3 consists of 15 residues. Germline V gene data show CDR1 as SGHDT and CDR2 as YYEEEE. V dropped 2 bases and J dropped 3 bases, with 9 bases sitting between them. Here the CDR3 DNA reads TGTGCCAGCAGCTTCCTCGAGGGTGGGGCCAACGTCCTGACTTTC. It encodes CASSFLEGGANVLTF. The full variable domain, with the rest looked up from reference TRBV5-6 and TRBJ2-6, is DAGVTQSPTHLIKTRGQQVTLRCSPKSGHDTVSWYQQALGQGPQFIFQYYEEEERQRGNFPDRFSGHQFPNYSSELNVNALLLGDSALYLCASSFLEGGANVLTFGAGSRLTVL.

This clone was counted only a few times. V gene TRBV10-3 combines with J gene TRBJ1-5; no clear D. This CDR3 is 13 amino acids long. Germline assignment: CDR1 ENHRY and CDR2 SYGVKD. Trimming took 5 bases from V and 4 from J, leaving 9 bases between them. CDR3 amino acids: CAISLEQNQPQHF. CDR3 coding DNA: TGTGCCATCAGTCTAGAACAAAATCAGCCCCAGCATTTT.

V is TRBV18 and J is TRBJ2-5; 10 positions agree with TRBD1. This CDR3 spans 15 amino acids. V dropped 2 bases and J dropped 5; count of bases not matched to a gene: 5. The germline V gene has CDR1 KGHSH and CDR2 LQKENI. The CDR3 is CASSPDRGRAETQYF. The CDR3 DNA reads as TGTGCCAGCTCACCAGACAGGGGGCGCGCGGAGACCCAGTACTTC.

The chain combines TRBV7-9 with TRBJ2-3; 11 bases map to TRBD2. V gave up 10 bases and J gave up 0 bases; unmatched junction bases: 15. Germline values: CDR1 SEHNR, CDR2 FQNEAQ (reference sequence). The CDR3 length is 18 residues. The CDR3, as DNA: TGTGCCACAAGCCAACTAGCGGGAGAAATTCAAAGCACAGATACGCAGTATTTT. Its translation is CATSQLAGEIQSTDTQYF.

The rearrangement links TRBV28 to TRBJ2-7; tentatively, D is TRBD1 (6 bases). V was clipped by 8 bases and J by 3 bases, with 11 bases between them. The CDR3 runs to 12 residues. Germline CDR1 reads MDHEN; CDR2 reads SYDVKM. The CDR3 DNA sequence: TGTGCCAGCCAGACAGGAGTCTACGAGCAGTACTTC. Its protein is CASQTGVYEQYF.

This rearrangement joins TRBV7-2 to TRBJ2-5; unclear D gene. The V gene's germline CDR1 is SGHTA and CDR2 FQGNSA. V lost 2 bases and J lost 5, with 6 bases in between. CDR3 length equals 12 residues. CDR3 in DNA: TGTGCCAGCAGCTTATCACGGGAGACCCAGTACTTC. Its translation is CASSLSRETQYF.

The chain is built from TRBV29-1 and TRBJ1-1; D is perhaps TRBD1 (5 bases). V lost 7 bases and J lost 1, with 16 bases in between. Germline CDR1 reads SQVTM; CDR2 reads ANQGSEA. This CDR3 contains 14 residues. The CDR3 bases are TGCAGCGGACACCGGGGGTCCCGGAACACTGAAGCTTTCTTT. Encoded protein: CSGHRGSRNTEAFF.

The CDR3 DNA is TGTGCCACCAGCAGGACAGGGCAAGGAGAAAAACTGTTTTTT. This sequence encodes CATSRTGQGEKLFF. The genes are TRBV15 and TRBJ1-4; 7 bases are a match to TRBD1. V dropped 3 bases and J dropped 8; count of bases not matched to a gene: 6. The CDR3 contains 14 residues. Per germline, CDR1 LNHNV and CDR2 YYDKDF (reference sequence).

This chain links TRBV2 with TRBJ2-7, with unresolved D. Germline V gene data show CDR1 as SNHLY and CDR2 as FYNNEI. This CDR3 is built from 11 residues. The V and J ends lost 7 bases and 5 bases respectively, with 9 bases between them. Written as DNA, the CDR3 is TGTGCCAGCACCCCTACGAACGAGCAGTACTTC. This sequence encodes CASTPTNEQYF.

CDR3 bases: TGTGCCAGCTCACCGAGGGGACAGACCGGGGAGCTGTTTTTT. This translates into CASSPRGQTGELFF. The chain is built from TRBV18 and TRBJ2-2; 7 positions agree with TRBD1. The length of the CDR3 is 14 residues. Unmatched junction bases numbered 3, after V lost 3 bases and J lost 5 bases. Germline CDR1 reads KGHSH; CDR2 reads LQKENI.

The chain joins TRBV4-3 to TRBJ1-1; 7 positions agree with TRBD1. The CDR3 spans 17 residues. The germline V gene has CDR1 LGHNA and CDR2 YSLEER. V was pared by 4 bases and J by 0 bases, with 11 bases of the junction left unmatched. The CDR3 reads CASSPGTAYEVNTEAFF. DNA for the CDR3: TGCGCCAGCAGCCCGGGGACAGCCTATGAGGTGAACACTGAAGCTTTCTTT.

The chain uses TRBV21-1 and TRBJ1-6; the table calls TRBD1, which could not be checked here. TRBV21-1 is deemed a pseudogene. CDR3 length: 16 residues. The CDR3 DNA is TGTGCCAGCAGCCTCGATTGGACAGGGGTAAATTCACCCCTCCACTTT. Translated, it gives CASSLDWTGVNSPLHF.

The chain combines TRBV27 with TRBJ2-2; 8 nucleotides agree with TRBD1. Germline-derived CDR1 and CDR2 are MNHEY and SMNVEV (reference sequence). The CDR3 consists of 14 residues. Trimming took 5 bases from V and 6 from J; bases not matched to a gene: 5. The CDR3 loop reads CASSTTGGSGELFF. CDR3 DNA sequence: TGTGCCAGCAGTACAACAGGGGGATCCGGGGAGCTGTTTTTT.

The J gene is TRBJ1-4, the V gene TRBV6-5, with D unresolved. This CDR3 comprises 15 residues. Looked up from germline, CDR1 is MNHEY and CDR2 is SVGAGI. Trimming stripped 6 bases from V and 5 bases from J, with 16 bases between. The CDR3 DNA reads TGTGCCAGCAGGGCCGGGGAGTTGGAGAATGAAAAACTGTTTTTT. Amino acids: CASRAGELENEKLFF.

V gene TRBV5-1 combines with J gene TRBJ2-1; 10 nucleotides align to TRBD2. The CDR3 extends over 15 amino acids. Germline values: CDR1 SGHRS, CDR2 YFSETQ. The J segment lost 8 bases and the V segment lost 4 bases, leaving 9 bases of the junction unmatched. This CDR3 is CASSLSSGSVYEQFF. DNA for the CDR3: TGCGCCAGCAGCCTTTCTAGCGGGAGCGTCTATGAGCAGTTCTTC.

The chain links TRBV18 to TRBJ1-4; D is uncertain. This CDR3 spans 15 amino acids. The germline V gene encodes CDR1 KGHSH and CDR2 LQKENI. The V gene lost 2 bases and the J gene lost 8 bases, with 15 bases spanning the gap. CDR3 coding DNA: TGTGCCAGCTCACCATCCTCGGTTGTGGAGGAAAAACTGTTTTTT. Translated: CASSPSSVVEEKLFF.

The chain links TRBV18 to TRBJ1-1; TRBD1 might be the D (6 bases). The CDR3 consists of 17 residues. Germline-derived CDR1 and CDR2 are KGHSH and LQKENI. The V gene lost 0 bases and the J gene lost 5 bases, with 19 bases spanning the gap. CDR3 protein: CASSPPGQGRWGTEAFF. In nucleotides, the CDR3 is TGTGCCAGCTCACCACCCGGCCAGGGGCGTTGGGGGACTGAAGCTTTCTTT. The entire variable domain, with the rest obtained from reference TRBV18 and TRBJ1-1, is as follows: NAGVMQNPRHLVRRRGQEARLRCSPMKGHSHVYWYRQLPEEGLKFMVYLQKENIIDESGMPKERFSAEFPKEGPSILRIQQVVRGDSAAYFCASSPPGQGRWGTEAFFGQGTRLTVV.

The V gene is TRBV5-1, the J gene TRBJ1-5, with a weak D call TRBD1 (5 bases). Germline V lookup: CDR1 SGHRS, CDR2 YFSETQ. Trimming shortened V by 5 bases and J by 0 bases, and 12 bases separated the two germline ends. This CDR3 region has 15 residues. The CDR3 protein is CASRPLGDSNQPQHF. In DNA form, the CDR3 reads TGCGCCAGCAGACCGCTAGGGGATAGCAATCAGCCCCAGCATTTT.

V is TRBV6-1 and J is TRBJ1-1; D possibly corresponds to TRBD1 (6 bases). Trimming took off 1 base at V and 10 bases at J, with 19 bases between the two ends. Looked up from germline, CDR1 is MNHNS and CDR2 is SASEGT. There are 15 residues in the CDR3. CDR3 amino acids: CASSEVEGVRVGAFF. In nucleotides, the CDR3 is TGTGCCAGCAGTGAAGTTGAGGGGGTCAGGGTGGGAGCTTTCTTT.

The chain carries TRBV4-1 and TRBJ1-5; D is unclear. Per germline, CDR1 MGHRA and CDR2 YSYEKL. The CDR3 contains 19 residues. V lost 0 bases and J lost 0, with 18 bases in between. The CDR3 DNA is TGCGCCAGCAGCCAAGATTTGGGGAGGGTTTTATATAGCAATCAGCCCCAGCATTTT. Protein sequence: CASSQDLGRVLYSNQPQHF.

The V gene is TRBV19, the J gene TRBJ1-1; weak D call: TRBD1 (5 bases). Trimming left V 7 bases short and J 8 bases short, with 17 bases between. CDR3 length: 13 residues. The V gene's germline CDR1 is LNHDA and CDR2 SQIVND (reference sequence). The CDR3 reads CASTPQGAREAFF. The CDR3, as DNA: TGTGCCAGTACCCCCCAAGGGGCCAGAGAAGCTTTCTTT. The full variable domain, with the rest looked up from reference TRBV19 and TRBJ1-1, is DGGITQSPKYLFRKEGQNVTLSCEQNLNHDAMYWYRQDPGQGLRLIYYSQIVNDFQKGDIAEGYSVSREKKESFPLTVTSAQKNPTAFYLCASTPQGAREAFFGQGTRLTVV.

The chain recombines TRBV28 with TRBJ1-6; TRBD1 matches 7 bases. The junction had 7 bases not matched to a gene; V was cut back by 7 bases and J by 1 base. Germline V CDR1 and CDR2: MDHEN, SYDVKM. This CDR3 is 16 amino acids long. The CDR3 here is CASTNRGSSYNSPLHF. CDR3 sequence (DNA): TGTGCCAGCACGAACAGGGGATCGTCCTATAATTCACCCCTCCACTTT.

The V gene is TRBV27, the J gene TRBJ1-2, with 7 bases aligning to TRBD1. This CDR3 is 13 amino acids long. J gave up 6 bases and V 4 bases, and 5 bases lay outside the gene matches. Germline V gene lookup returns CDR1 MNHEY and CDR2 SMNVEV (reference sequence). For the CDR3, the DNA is TGTGCCAGCAGTTCATTGACAGGGCATGGCTACACCTTC. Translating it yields CASSSLTGHGYTF.

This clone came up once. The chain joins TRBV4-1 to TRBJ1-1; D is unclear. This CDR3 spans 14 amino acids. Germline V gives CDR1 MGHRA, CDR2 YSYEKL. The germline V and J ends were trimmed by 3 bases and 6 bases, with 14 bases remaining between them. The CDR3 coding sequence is TGCGCCAGCAGCCAGTGGAGGGTTTTAGCTGAAGCTTTCTTT. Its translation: CASSQWRVLAEAFF.